The 19 T cell receptor beta chains listed next were all sequenced from one sample in a study of OX40 agonist ivuxolimab in advanced cancers. Sequenced by immunoSEQ multiplex PCR; TCRdb stores in-frame clones only, minus some. Here the sample spans 65,000 to 75,000 clones, over 75% being singletons. The sequencing used CD4+ or CD8+ T cells sorted from blood, collected in a trial of the OX40 agonist ivuxolimab. The receptor set was obtained from an adult with an advanced solid tumor such as melanoma, head and neck, liver or kidney cancer.

V gene TRBV15 combines with J gene TRBJ2-4; D unclear. V was clipped by 1 base and J by 0 bases, with 7 bases between them. This CDR3 has 15 amino acids. The germline V gene has CDR1 LNHNV and CDR2 YYDKDF (reference sequence). The CDR3 region has the DNA TGTGCCACCAGCAGAGGGGGTGGAGCCAAAAACATTCAGTACTTC. It is translated as CATSRGGGAKNIQYF.

The rearrangement joins TRBV7-8 to TRBJ1-1; D remains unclear. Per the germline V gene, CDR1 is SGHVS and CDR2 is FQNEAQ. The CDR3 loop spans 14 amino acids. V shed 8 bases and J shed 5 bases, with 18 bases lying between them. The CDR3 DNA is TGTGCCAGCGGCGAAAGGGCGGGAATAACTGAAGCTTTCTTT. It translates to CASGERAGITEAFF. Looking up the rest from reference TRBV7-8 and TRBJ1-1 gives the full variable domain: GAGVSQSPRYKVAKRGQDVALRCDPISGHVSLFWYQQALGQGPEFLTYFQNEAQLDKSGLPSDRFFAERPEGSVSTLKIQRTQQEDSAVYLCASGERAGITEAFFGQGTRLTVV.

J is TRBJ2-3 and V is TRBV12-5; 14 positions agree with TRBD2. The ends lost 5 bases at V and 5 bases at J; junction bases unmatched: 6. The CDR3 consists of 16 residues. CDR1 is LGHNT and CDR2 is FRNRAP in the germline V gene. CDR3 loop: CASGPGTSGSVDTQYF. CDR3 coding DNA: TGTGCTAGTGGTCCCGGGACTAGCGGGAGTGTAGATACGCAGTATTTT.

This chain links TRBV7-2 with TRBJ2-6; 11 bases match TRBD1. CDR1 and CDR2 (germline): SGHTA, FQGNSA. CDR3 size: 17 residues. Losses at the gene ends were 4 bases for V and 4 bases for J; bases not matched to a gene: 6. The CDR3 protein is CASSYSDRGQGANVLTF. CDR3 sequence (DNA): TGTGCCAGCAGCTACTCGGACAGGGGGCAGGGGGCCAACGTCCTGACTTTC. Based on the CDR3 plus reference TRBV7-2 and TRBJ2-6, the full variable domain is GAGVSQSPSNKVTEKGKDVELRCDPISGHTALYWYRQSLGQGLEFLIYFQGNSAPDKSGLPSDRFSAERTGGSVSTLTIQRTQQEDSAVYLCASSYSDRGQGANVLTFGAGSRLTVL.

This clone was detected a few times. The chain employs TRBV27 and TRBJ1-2, with TRBD1 identical over 7 bases. Germline assignment: CDR1 MNHEY and CDR2 SMNVEV (reference sequence). The trim removed 11 bases at V and 7 bases at J, leaving 10 bases unmatched. The CDR3 has 12 residues. The CDR3 sequence is CAGRSPGGGYTF. CDR3 nucleotide sequence: TGTGCCGGACGGTCCCCAGGGGGTGGCTACACCTTC.

The rearrangement links TRBV7-2 to TRBJ2-7; 7 bases are shared with TRBD2. In germline, CDR1 is SGHTA, CDR2 FQGNSA. Trimming cost V 5 bases and J 6 bases; bases outside gene matches: 13. The CDR3 length is 15 residues. The CDR3 is CASSPQAGVIGEQYF. The CDR3 coding sequence is TGTGCCAGCAGCCCCCAGGCGGGAGTAATCGGCGAGCAGTACTTC.

The chain combines TRBV11-1 with TRBJ1-2; the D gene is possibly TRBD1 (5 bases). The V end was cut by 1 base, the J end by 1 base, with 7 bases between. Germline-derived CDR1 and CDR2 are SGHAT and FQDESV (reference sequence). The CDR3 is 14 residues long. CDR3 nucleotides: TGTGCCAGCAGCTTAGGACAGATTAACTATGGCTACACCTTC. Amino acids: CASSLGQINYGYTF.

The chain has TRBV4-2 and TRBJ2-3, with 15 bases aligning to TRBD2. The germline V gene has CDR1 LGHNA and CDR2 YNFKEQ. Germline trimming cut 3 bases from V and 3 bases from J; bases unmatched to any gene: 7. CDR3 length equals 18 residues. The CDR3 DNA sequence: TGTGCCAGCAGCCACCAATGGACTAGCGGGGGGGGGACAGATACGCAGTATTTT. Translated: CASSHQWTSGGGTDTQYF.

This chain joins TRBV27 and TRBJ2-2; 12 bases line up with TRBD2. The junction had 8 bases not matched to a gene; V was cut back by 5 bases and J by 4 bases. The CDR3 is 17 amino acids. Germline-derived CDR1 and CDR2 are MNHEY and SMNVEV (reference sequence). Here the CDR3 DNA reads TGTGCCAGCAGTCACGGACTAGCGGGATGGGGCACCGGGGAGCTGTTTTTT. Translated: CASSHGLAGWGTGELFF.

This clone has a handful of counts. The chain uses TRBV2 and TRBJ2-7; D possibly corresponds to TRBD1 (6 bases). CDR3 length: 11 residues. V was cut by 9 bases and J by 6 bases, with 12 bases left in between. Germline-derived CDR1 and CDR2 are SNHLY and FYNNEI. As DNA, the CDR3 is TGTGCCAGGGGGGCGAGATCCGAGCAGTACTTC. It specifies CARGARSEQYF.

V usage is TRBV7-2 and J usage is TRBJ1-5; D is ambiguous. CDR3 size: 15 residues. Looked up from germline, CDR1 is SGHTA and CDR2 is FQGNSA. Trimming left V 5 bases short and J 11 bases short, with 22 bases between. The CDR3 region is CASSQSGGPSSAQHF. The CDR3 bases are TGTGCCAGCAGCCAAAGCGGAGGCCCTTCGTCGGCCCAGCATTTT. Full variable domain (remainder filled in from reference TRBV7-2 and TRBJ1-5): GAGVSQSPSNKVTEKGKDVELRCDPISGHTALYWYRQSLGQGLEFLIYFQGNSAPDKSGLPSDRFSAERTGGSVSTLTIQRTQQEDSAVYLCASSQSGGPSSAQHFGDGTRLSIL.

This sequence joins TRBV7-2 and TRBJ2-7; 15 bases align to TRBD2. The CDR3 consists of 14 residues. V lost 5 bases to trimming and J lost 7 bases; unmatched junction nucleotides: 3. From germline, CDR1 is SGHTA and CDR2 FQGNSA. The DNA of the CDR3 is TGTGCCAGCAGCCGGACTAGCGGGAGGGAGGAGCAGTACTTC. Its protein product is CASSRTSGREEQYF.

V usage is TRBV2 and J usage is TRBJ2-2, with a weak D call TRBD1 (6 bases). Deletions cut 4 bases from V and 2 bases from J, with 8 bases between. Germline V gene lookup returns CDR1 SNHLY and CDR2 FYNNEI. The CDR3 runs 14 residues. The CDR3 nucleotides read TGTGCCAGCAGTGGGACAGTCAACACCGGGGAGCTGTTTTTT. This gives the protein CASSGTVNTGELFF.

Turning to this clone: Mismatch with germline at one junction end may stem from a read error. The chain links TRBV7-7 to TRBJ2-1; 7 bases map to TRBD2. There are 15 residues in the CDR3. Germline-derived CDR1 and CDR2 are SSHAT and FNYEAQ (reference sequence). The CDR3 sequence: CASSASGPSYNEQFF. CDR3 nucleotide sequence: TGTGCTAGCAGCGCTAGCGGTCCCTCCTACAATGAGCAGTTCTTC.

This clone was seen only a few times. CDR3 bases: TGCGCCAGCAGCCACCCCCGGGACAGGGGATACCAAGAGACCCAGTACTTC. Encoded protein: CASSHPRDRGYQETQYF. This chain uses TRBV4-1 with TRBJ2-5; 10 bases fit TRBD1. Germline CDR1 reads MGHRA; CDR2 reads YSYEKL. Trimming removed 3 bases from V and 0 bases from J; junction bases left unmatched: 7. There are 17 residues in the CDR3.

This chain links TRBV18 with TRBJ1-1; 8 bases match TRBD1. With 2 bases clipped from V and 5 bases from J, the junction kept 7 bases outside the gene matches. This CDR3 spans 15 amino acids. Germline V gene sequence: CDR1 KGHSH, CDR2 LQKENI. The CDR3 spells CASSPDQGAKTEAFF. Here the CDR3 DNA reads TGTGCCAGCTCACCAGACCAGGGGGCGAAGACTGAAGCTTTCTTT.

This sequence joins TRBV4-1 and TRBJ2-6, with D uncertain. V lost 1 base to trimming and J lost 0 bases, with 7 bases between them. The CDR3 has 16 residues. The germline V gene has CDR1 MGHRA and CDR2 YSYEKL. The CDR3 coding sequence is TGCGCCAGCAGCCAAGCCCCGGTCTCTGGGGCCAACGTCCTGACTTTC. Protein product: CASSQAPVSGANVLTF.

Worth noting for this clone: The same CDR3 can be traced to other DNA sequences in this sample. V is TRBV6-5 and J is TRBJ2-7; the match to TRBD2 covers 10 bases. The V segment lost 0 bases and the J segment 3 bases; nucleotides outside the gene matches: 2. Looked up from germline, CDR1 is MNHEY and CDR2 is SVGAGI. The CDR3 is 15 amino acids. The chain's CDR3 is CASSYSASGSYEQYF. CDR3 sequence (DNA): TGTGCCAGCAGTTACTCCGCTAGCGGGAGCTACGAGCAGTACTTC.

This chain connects TRBV6-5 to TRBJ1-5; D is undetermined. Trimming took 6 bases from V and 9 from J, leaving 24 bases between them. Germline CDR1 MNHEY, CDR2 SVGAGI. The CDR3 spans 16 residues. The CDR3 loop reads CASSYSGPPYDGPQHF. In nucleotides, the CDR3 is TGTGCCAGCAGCTACAGTGGACCCCCCTACGACGGGCCCCAGCATTTT.